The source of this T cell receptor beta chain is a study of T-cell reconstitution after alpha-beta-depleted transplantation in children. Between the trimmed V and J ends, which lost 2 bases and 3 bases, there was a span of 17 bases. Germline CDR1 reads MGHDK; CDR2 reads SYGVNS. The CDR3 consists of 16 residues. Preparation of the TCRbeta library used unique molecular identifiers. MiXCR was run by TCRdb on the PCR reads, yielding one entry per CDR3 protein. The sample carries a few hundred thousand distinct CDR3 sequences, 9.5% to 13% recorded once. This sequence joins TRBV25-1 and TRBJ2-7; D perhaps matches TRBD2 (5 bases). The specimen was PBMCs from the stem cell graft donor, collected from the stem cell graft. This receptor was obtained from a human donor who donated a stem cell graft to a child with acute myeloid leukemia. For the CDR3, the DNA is TGTGCCAGCAGTGAAGCCCGCGGGCGTGAACTCTACGAGCAGTACGTC. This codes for CASSEARGRELYEQYV.